Below are 12 T cell receptor beta chains sequenced from a single sample in a study of regulatory T cells in long-lasting Graves disease. To make TCR beta libraries, researchers used iRepertoire HTBI primers and Arm-PCR of CDR3 regions. TCRdb re-analysed the multiplex PCR reads in MiXCR, keeping a single row per CDR3 protein. The sample lists fewer than 350,000 distinct CDR3 sequences, more than 15% occurring once. Regarding time point: newly diagnosed GD, antithyroid drugs for less than 3 months. There was RNA extracted from PBMCs, and the TCR library was made from it. The sequences come from peripheral blood mononuclear cells (PBMCs), collected at new diagnosis, from a patient treated with antithyroid drugs. Receptors originate from a female donor with Graves disease.

Worth noting for this clonotype: A much larger clone lies one base from this, so it may be a read error. The rearrangement links TRBV7-2 to TRBJ1-6; D gene ambiguous. This CDR3 region has 15 residues. The V gene lost 6 bases and the J gene lost 10 bases, with 19 bases spanning the gap. The germline gives CDR1 SGHTA, CDR2 FQGNSA. This chain's CDR3 is CASRPSGGRSSPLHF. The CDR3 DNA reads as TGTGCCAGCAGACCGTCGGGAGGGCGAAGCTCACCCCTCCACTTT.

Details on this clonotype: A read error may be the cause here, since a much bigger clone is one base away. V and J are TRBV9 and TRBJ2-1; D may be TRBD1 (5 bases). The V gene's germline CDR1 is SGDLS and CDR2 YYNGEE. The CDR3 runs 12 residues. The CDR3: CDSSVDSLEQFF. CDR3 DNA sequence: TGTGACAGCAGCGTAGACAGTCTTGAGCAGTTCTTC.

V and J are TRBV12-3 or TRBV12-4 and TRBJ1-4; D is possibly TRBD1 (6 bases). The CDR3 runs to 15 residues. Trimming stripped 5 bases from V and 3 bases from J, with 13 bases between. The CDR3 here is CASSRGRQPNEKLFF. The CDR3 DNA reads TGTGCCAGCAGTCGGGGGCGGCAGCCTAATGAAAAACTGTTTTTT.

The CDR3 bases are TGTGCCAGCAGTTTCCACCCTACTAGAGGGAGTGGGACCGGGGAGCTGTTTTTT. Amino acids: CASSFHPTRGSGTGELFF. The chain links TRBV27 to TRBJ2-2; weak D call: TRBD2 (5 bases). The CDR3 is 18 amino acids. Germline assignment: CDR1 MNHEY and CDR2 SMNVEV (reference sequence). V gave up 3 bases and J gave up 5 bases, with 22 bases separating them.

This clonotype occurred a few times. This sequence joins TRBV6-1 and TRBJ2-5, with D possibly being TRBD2 (6 bases). The CDR3 contains 13 residues. Germline V gene lookup returns CDR1 MNHNS and CDR2 SASEGT. CDR3 DNA sequence: TGTTCCACCTCCGGGGGTAGTCAAGAGACCCAGTACTTC. Translating it yields CSTSGGSQETQYF.

This clonotype was detected ten times or more. The chain recombines TRBV19 with TRBJ1-1; D remains ambiguous. The germline gives CDR1 LNHDA, CDR2 SQIVND (reference sequence). The CDR3 runs 13 residues. The V end lost 5 bases, the J end lost 8 bases, and 15 bases lay between the germline ends. CDR3 in amino acids: CASSSSLFSEAFF. The CDR3 DNA follows: TGTGCCAGTAGTTCCAGCCTTTTTTCCGAAGCTTTCTTT.

This clonotype has a count of ten or more. This sequence joins TRBV12-5 and TRBJ2-2; weak D call: TRBD2 (5 bases). The CDR3 is 13 amino acids. V lost 6 bases, J lost 7 bases, and 12 bases lay in between. From germline, CDR1 is LGHNT and CDR2 FRNRAP. For the CDR3, the DNA is TGTGCTAGTGGACCGGAGGAGGACGGGGAGCTGTTTTTT. Protein: CASGPEEDGELFF.

The table lists this clonotype with a few counts. This may stem from a read error, because a much larger clone lies one nucleotide away. The chain employs TRBV2 and TRBJ2-3, with 10 nucleotides matching TRBD2. The CDR3 covers 16 residues. V trimming: 6 bases; J trimming: 4 bases; junction bases outside the gene matches: 10. Germline V gives CDR1 SNHLY, CDR2 FYNNEI. The DNA for the CDR3 is TGTGCCAGCAGCCCTCTAGCGGGGGTCCCCCCAGATACGCAGTATTTT. Translation: CASSPLAGVPPDTQYF.

This clonotype was seen many times. The chain joins TRBV6-1 to TRBJ2-3, with TRBD1 matching over 12 bases. The V gene end was trimmed by 5 bases and the J gene end by 5 bases; junction bases not matched to a gene: 14. Germline V lookup: CDR1 MNHNS, CDR2 SASEGT. The CDR3 runs 18 residues. CDR3 residues: CASSPGQGAQWTGDTQYF. The CDR3 coding sequence is TGTGCCAGCAGTCCGGGACAGGGGGCGCAGTGGACCGGAGATACGCAGTATTTT.

This clonotype was seen ten or more times. The chain couples TRBV27 to TRBJ1-5, with D possibly TRBD1 on 5 matching bases. The V end was cut by 6 bases, the J end by 1 base, with 19 bases between. CDR1 is MNHEY and CDR2 is SMNVEV in the germline V gene (reference sequence). This CDR3 is built from 17 residues. The CDR3 DNA follows: TGTGCCAGCAGGACAGCGGGACGGGCGGCAAGCAATCAGCCCCAGCATTTT. This sequence encodes CASRTAGRAASNQPQHF.

This clonotype has just a few counts. A much larger clonotype is one base distant, so this may be a read error. Lacking the conserved final phenylalanine or tryptophan, this CDR3 likely reflects a read error. This chain connects TRBV18 to TRBJ1-4, with D possibly being TRBD1 (5 bases). The germline V gene has CDR1 KGHSH and CDR2 LQKENI. This CDR3 contains 13 residues. V was clipped by 3 bases and J by 8 bases, with 10 bases between them. CDR3 DNA sequence: TGTGCCAGCTCACCGGCAGAGGGGGAAAAACTGTTTCTT. Protein sequence: CASSPAEGEKLFL.

There are many counts of this clonotype. The CDR3 sequence: CASSRRRGKPGLAGGPKDYEQYF. The DNA for the CDR3 is TGTGCCAGCAGTAGACGGAGGGGTAAGCCGGGACTAGCGGGAGGGCCGAAGGACTACGAGCAGTACTTC. The genes are TRBV6-2 or TRBV6-3 and TRBJ2-7, with TRBD2 identical over 16 bases. Germline V gene sequence: CDR1 MNHEY, CDR2 SVGEGT. This CDR3 is 23 amino acids long. Germline trimming cut 5 bases from V and 3 bases from J; bases unmatched to any gene: 25.